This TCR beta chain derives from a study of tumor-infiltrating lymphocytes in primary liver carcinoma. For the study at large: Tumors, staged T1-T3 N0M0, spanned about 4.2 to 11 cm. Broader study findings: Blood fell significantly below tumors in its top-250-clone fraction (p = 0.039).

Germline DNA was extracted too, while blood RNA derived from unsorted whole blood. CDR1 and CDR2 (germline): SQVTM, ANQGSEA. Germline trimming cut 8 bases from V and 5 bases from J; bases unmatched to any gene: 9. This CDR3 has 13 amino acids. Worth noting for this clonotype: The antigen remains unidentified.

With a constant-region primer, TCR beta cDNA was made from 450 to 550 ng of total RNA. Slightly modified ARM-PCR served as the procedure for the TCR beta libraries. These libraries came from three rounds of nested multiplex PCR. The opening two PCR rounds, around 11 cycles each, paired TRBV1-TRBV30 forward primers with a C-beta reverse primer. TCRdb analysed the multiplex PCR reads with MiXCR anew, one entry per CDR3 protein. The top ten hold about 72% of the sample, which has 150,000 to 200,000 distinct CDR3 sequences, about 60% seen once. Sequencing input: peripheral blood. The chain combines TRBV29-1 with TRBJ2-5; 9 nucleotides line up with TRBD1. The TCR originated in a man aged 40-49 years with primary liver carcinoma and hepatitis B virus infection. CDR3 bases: TGCAGCCTCCCGGACAGGGGCGGGGAGACCCAGTACTTC. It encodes CSLPDRGGETQYF.